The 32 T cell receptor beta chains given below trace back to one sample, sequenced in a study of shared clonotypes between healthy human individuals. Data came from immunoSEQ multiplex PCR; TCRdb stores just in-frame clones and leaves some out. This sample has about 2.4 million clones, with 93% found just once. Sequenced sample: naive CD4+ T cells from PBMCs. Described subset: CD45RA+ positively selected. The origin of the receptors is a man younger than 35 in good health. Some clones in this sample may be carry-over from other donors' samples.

CDR3 nucleotide sequence: TGTGCCAGCAGTTTCAAGGACTCTGGGGCCAACGTCCTGACTTTC. It codes for CASSFKDSGANVLTF. V gene TRBV6-6 combines with J gene TRBJ2-6, with D unresolved. The CDR3 is 15 residues long. Trimming pared 4 bases from V and 0 bases from J, leaving 7 bases between. Germline V gene data show CDR1 as MNHNY and CDR2 as SVGAGI (reference sequence).

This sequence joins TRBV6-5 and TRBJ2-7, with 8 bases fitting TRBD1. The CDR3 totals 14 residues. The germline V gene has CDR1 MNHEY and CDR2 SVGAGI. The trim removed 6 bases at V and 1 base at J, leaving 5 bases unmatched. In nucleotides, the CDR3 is TGTGCCAGCAGACTACAGGGGGGTTCCTACGAGCAGTACTTC. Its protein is CASRLQGGSYEQYF.

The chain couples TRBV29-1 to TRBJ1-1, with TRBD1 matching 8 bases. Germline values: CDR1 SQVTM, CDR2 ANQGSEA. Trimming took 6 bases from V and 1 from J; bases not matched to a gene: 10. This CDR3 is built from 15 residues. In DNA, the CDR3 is TGCAGCGTGGAGCCCTGGACAGGGCCGAACACTGAAGCTTTCTTT. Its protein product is CSVEPWTGPNTEAFF.

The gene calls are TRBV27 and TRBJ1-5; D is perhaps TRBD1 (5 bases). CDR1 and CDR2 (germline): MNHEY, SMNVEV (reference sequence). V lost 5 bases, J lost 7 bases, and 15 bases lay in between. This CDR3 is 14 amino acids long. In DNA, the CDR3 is TGTGCCAGCAGTCAATGGGGGGTTGGACAGCCCCAGCATTTT. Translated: CASSQWGVGQPQHF.

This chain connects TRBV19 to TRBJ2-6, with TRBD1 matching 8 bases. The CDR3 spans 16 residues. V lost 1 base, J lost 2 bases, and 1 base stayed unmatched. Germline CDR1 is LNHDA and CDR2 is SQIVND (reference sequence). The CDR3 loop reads CASSIVTGAGANVLTF. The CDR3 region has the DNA TGTGCCAGTAGTATAGTGACAGGGGCTGGGGCCAACGTCCTGACTTTC. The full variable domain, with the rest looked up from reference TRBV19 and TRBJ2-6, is DGGITQSPKYLFRKEGQNVTLSCEQNLNHDAMYWYRQDPGQGLRLIYYSQIVNDFQKGDIAEGYSVSREKKESFPLTVTSAQKNPTAFYLCASSIVTGAGANVLTFGAGSRLTVL.

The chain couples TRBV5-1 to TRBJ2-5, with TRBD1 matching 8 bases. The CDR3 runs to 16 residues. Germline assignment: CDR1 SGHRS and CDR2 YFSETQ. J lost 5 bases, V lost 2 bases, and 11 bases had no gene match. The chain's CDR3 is CASSLTGTGELETQYF. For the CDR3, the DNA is TGCGCCAGCAGCTTAACCGGGACAGGCGAGCTGGAGACCCAGTACTTC.

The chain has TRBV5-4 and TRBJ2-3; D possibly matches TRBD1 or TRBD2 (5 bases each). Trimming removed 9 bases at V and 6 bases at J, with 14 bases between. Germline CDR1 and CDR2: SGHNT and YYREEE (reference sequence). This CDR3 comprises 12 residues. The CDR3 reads CATRGARDTQYF. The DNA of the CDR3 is TGTGCCACAAGAGGGGCAAGGGATACGCAGTATTTT.

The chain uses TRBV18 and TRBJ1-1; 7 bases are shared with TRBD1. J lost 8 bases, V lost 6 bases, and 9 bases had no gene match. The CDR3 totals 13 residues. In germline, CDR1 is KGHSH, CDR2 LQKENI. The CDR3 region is CASSHDRESEAFF. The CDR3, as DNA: TGTGCCAGCTCGCACGACAGGGAATCGGAAGCTTTCTTT. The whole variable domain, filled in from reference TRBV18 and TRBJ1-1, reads NAGVMQNPRHLVRRRGQEARLRCSPMKGHSHVYWYRQLPEEGLKFMVYLQKENIIDESGMPKERFSAEFPKEGPSILRIQQVVRGDSAAYFCASSHDRESEAFFGQGTRLTVV.

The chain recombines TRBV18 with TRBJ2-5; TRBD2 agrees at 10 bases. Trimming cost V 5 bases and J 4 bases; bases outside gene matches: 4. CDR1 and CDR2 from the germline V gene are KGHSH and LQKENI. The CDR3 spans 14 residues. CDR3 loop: CASSSLAGGETQYF. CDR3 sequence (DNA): TGTGCCAGCTCATCCTTAGCGGGAGGAGAGACCCAGTACTTC.

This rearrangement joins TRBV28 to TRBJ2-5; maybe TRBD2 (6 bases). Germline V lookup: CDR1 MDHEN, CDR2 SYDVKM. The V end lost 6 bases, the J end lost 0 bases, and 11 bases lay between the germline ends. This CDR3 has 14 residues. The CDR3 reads CASRSTRYQETQYF. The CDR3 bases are TGTGCCAGCAGATCGACTAGGTACCAAGAGACCCAGTACTTC.

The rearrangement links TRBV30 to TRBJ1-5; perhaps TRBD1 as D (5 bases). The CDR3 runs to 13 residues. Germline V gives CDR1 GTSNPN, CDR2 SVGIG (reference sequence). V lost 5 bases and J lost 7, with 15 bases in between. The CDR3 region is CAWGWQGGQPQHF. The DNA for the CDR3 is TGTGCCTGGGGCTGGCAGGGAGGGCAGCCCCAGCATTTT.

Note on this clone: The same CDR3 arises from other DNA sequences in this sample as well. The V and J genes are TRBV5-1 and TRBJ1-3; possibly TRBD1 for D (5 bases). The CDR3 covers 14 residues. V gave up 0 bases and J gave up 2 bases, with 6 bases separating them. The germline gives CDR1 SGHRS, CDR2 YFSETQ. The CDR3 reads CASSLEGPGNTIYF. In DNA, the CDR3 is TGCGCCAGCAGCTTGGAGGGGCCTGGAAACACCATATATTTT.

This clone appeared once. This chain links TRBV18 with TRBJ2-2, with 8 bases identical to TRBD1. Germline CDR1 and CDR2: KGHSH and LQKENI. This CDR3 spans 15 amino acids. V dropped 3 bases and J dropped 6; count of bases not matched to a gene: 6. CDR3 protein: CASSPDRVEPGELFF. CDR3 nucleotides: TGTGCCAGCTCACCGGACAGGGTTGAACCCGGGGAGCTGTTTTTT.

The CDR3 coding sequence is TGTGCCAGCAGACCCACTGACAGGGGCTGGGAGACCCAGTACTTC. Its protein product is CASRPTDRGWETQYF. The chain combines TRBV6-5 with TRBJ2-5; 8 bases are shared with TRBD1. Germline V gene data show CDR1 as MNHEY and CDR2 as SVGAGI. The CDR3 contains 15 residues. The junction had 11 bases not matched to a gene; V was cut back by 6 bases and J by 5 bases.

The CDR3 loop reads CASSSDGTPYNEQFF. The CDR3 DNA follows: TGTGCCAGCAGCTCCGACGGGACTCCCTACAATGAGCAGTTCTTC. The chain recombines TRBV9 with TRBJ2-1; D is perhaps TRBD2 (6 bases). Trimming stripped 4 bases from V and 2 bases from J, with 13 bases between. This CDR3 comprises 15 residues. Per the germline V gene, CDR1 is SGDLS and CDR2 is YYNGEE.

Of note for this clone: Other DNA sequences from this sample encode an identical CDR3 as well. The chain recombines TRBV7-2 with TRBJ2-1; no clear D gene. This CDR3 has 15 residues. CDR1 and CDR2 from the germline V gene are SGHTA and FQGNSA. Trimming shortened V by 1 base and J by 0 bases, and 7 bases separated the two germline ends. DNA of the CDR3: TGTGCCAGCAGCTTAGGGGCCGGCTCCTACAATGAGCAGTTCTTC. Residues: CASSLGAGSYNEQFF.

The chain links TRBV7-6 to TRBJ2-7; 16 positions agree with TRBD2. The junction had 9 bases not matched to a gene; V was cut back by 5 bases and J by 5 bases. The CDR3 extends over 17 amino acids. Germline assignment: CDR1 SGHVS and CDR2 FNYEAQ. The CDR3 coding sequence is TGTGCCAGCAGCGCGGGACTAGCGGGAGGGAGGACCCACGAGCAGTACTTC. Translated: CASSAGLAGGRTHEQYF.

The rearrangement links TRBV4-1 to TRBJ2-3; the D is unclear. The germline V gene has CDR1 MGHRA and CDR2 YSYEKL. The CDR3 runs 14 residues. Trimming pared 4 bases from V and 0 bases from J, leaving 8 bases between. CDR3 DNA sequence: TGCGCCAGCAGCCCCCGGGCTAGCACAGATACGCAGTATTTT. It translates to CASSPRASTDTQYF.

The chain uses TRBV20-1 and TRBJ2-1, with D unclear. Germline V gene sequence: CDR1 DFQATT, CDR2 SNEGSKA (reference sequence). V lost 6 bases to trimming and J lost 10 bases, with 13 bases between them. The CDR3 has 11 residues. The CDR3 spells CSASPQAEQFF. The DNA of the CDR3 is TGCAGTGCCTCCCCCCAGGCAGAGCAGTTCTTC.

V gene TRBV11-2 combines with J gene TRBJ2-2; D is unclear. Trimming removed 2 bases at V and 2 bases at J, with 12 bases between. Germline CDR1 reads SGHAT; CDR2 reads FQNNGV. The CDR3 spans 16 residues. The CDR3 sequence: CASSLTRNSNTGELFF. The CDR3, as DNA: TGTGCCAGCAGCTTAACCAGGAACAGTAACACCGGGGAGCTGTTTTTT.

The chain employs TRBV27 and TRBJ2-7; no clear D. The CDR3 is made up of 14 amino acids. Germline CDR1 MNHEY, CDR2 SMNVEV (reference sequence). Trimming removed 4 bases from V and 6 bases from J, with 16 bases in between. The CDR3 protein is CASSSGTNAREQYF. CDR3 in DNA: TGTGCCAGCAGTTCAGGAACTAACGCCCGCGAGCAGTACTTC.

CDR3 residues: CASRSIFRDRNSNQPQHF. The CDR3 DNA reads as TGTGCCAGTAGATCAATTTTCCGGGACAGAAATAGCAATCAGCCCCAGCATTTT. The V gene is TRBV19, the J gene TRBJ1-5, with 7 nucleotides matching TRBD1. Germline-derived CDR1 and CDR2 are LNHDA and SQIVND (reference sequence). The junction had 14 bases not matched to a gene; V was cut back by 6 bases and J by 0 bases. The length of the CDR3 is 18 residues.

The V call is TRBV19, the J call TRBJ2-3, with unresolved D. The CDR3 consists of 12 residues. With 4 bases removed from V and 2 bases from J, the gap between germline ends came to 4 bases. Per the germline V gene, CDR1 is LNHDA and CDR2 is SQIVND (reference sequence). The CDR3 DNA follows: TGTGCCAGTAGTACACACACAGATACGCAGTATTTT. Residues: CASSTHTDTQYF.

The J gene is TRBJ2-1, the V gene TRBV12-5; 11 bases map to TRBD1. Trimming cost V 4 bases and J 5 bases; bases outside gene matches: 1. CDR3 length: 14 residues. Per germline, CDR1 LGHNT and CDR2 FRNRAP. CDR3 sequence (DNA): TGTGCTAGTGGTTGGGACAGGGGGAACAATGAGCAGTTCTTC. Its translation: CASGWDRGNNEQFF.

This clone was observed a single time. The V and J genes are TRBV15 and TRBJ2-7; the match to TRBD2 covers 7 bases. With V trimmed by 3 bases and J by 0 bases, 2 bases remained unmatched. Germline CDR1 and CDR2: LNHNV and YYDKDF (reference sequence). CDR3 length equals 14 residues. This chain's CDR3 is CATSRTGGSYEQYF. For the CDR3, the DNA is TGTGCCACCAGCAGGACGGGAGGCTCCTACGAGCAGTACTTC.

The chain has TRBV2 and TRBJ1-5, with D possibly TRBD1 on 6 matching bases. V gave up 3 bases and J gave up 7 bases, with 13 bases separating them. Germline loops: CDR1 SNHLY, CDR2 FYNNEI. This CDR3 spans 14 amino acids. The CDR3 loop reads CASSEGGGRQPQHF. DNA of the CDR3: TGTGCCAGCAGTGAGGGCGGGGGCAGGCAGCCCCAGCATTTT.

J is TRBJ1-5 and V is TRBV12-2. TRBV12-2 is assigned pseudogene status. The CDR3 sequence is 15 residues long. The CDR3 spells CASRLGGDSNQPQHF. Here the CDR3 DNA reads TGTGCAAGTCGCTTAGGAGGAGATAGCAATCAGCCCCAGCATTTT.

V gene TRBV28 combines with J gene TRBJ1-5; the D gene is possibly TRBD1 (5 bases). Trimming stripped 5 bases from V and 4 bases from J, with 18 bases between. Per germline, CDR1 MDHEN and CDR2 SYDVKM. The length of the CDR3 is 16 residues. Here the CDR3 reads CASSPPSTVINQPQHF. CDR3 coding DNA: TGTGCCAGCAGTCCCCCATCGACAGTTATTAATCAGCCCCAGCATTTT. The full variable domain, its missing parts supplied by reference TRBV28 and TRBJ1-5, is DVKVTQSSRYLVKRTGEKVFLECVQDMDHENMFWYRQDPGLGLRLIYFSYDVKMKEKGDIPEGYSVSREKKERFSLILESASTNQTSMYLCASSPPSTVINQPQHFGDGTRLSIL.

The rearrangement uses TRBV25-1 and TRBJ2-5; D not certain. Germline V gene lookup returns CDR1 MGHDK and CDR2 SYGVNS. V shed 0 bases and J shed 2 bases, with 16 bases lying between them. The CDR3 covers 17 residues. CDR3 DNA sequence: TGTGCCAGCAGTGAATATACTCGGGTGATCCCGCAAGAGACCCAGTACTTC. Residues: CASSEYTRVIPQETQYF.

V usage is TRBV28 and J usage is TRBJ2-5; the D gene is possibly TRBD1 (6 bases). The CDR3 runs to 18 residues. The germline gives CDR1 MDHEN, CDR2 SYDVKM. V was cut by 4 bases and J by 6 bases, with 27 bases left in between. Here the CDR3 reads CASSSTWVGQGKRKTQYF. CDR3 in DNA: TGTGCCAGCAGTTCAACTTGGGTCGGTCAGGGGAAAAGAAAGACCCAGTACTTC.

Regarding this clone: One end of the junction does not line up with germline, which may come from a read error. The CDR3 bases are TGTGCCAGCAGCGTAGTGCCTTATTACGAGCAGCACTTC. Translating it yields CASSVVPYYEQHF. The rearrangement links TRBV9 to TRBJ2-7; D not resolved. The CDR3 loop spans 13 amino acids. CDR1 is SGDLS and CDR2 is YYNGEE in the germline V gene.

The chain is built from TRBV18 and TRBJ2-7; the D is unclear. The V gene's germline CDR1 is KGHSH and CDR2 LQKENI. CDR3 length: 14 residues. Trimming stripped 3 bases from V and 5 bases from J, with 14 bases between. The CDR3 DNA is TGTGCCAGCTCACCCCGGGCCCCGCGAAACGAGCAGTACTTC. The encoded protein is CASSPRAPRNEQYF.